The 17 T cell receptor beta chains below all came from one sample that was sequenced in a study of blood T cell repertoires in COVID-19. Some clones are missing from TCRdb's copy, which holds only in-frame ones; the method was immunoSEQ multiplex PCR. The sample contains roughly 75,000 clones, about 89% of which appear only once. What was sequenced was peripheral blood. All receptors derive from a man aged 60-69 years with acute or convalescent COVID-19.

The chain employs TRBV27 and TRBJ1-4; TRBD1 agrees at 9 bases. Germline CDR1 reads MNHEY; CDR2 reads SMNVEV (reference sequence). This CDR3 has 19 amino acids. The J segment lost 2 bases and the V segment lost 3 bases, leaving 13 bases of the junction unmatched. The CDR3 nucleotides read TGTGCCAGCAGTTTCCCCAGGACAGGGGTTTTGCTCACTAATGAAAAACTGTTTTTT. This sequence encodes CASSFPRTGVLLTNEKLFF.

The V call is TRBV7-9, the J call TRBJ1-1; 9 bases are shared with TRBD1. Losses at the gene ends were 5 bases for V and 9 bases for J; bases not matched to a gene: 10. Germline CDR1 reads SEHNR; CDR2 reads FQNEAQ (reference sequence). The CDR3 runs 14 residues. CDR3: CASSPGQGVIKAFF. The CDR3 DNA is TGTGCCAGCAGCCCGGGACAGGGCGTAATCAAAGCTTTCTTT.

The V gene is TRBV29-1, the J gene TRBJ1-1; 8 bases line up with TRBD1. V lost 3 bases and J lost 5; bases outside the gene matches: 5. CDR1 and CDR2 (germline): SQVTM, ANQGSEA. The CDR3 covers 13 residues. In DNA form, the CDR3 reads TGCAGCGTTGATCGTGGACAGGGAACTGAAGCTTTCTTT. Amino acids: CSVDRGQGTEAFF.

This rearrangement joins TRBV10-1 to TRBJ1-2; tentative D call: TRBD1 (6 bases). With 7 bases removed from V and 6 bases from J, the gap between germline ends came to 9 bases. This CDR3 region has 11 residues. The germline CDR1 and CDR2 sequences are WNHNN and SYGVQD (reference sequence). In DNA form, the CDR3 reads TGCGCCAGCATGGGGGCCGATGGCTACACCTTC. Protein product: CASMGADGYTF.

CDR3 bases: TGTGCCAGCAGTTATCCGCCCGGGACTAGAACGAGTGAGCAGTACTTC. The encoded protein is CASSYPPGTRTSEQYF. The chain carries TRBV6-6 and TRBJ2-7; 8 positions agree with TRBD2. CDR3 length equals 16 residues. Trimming removed 3 bases from V and 7 bases from J; junction bases left unmatched: 14. Germline assignment: CDR1 MNHNY and CDR2 SVGAGI (reference sequence).

J is TRBJ2-3 and V is TRBV5-4; possibly TRBD1 for D (6 bases). Between the trimmed V and J ends, which lost 4 bases and 3 bases, there was a span of 15 bases. CDR1 SGHNT and CDR2 YYREEE come from the germline V gene (reference sequence). There are 15 residues in the CDR3. CDR3 loop: CASSGEGVKTDTQYF. CDR3 DNA: TGTGCCAGCAGCGGAGAGGGGGTAAAGACAGATACGCAGTATTTT.

This chain connects TRBV5-1 to TRBJ2-2; 8 bases are shared with TRBD1. The CDR3 has 15 amino acids. The V gene's germline CDR1 is SGHRS and CDR2 YFSETQ. The ends lost 4 bases at V and 4 bases at J; junction bases unmatched: 6. The CDR3 region is CASSKTGESTGELFF. CDR3 bases: TGCGCCAGCAGCAAGACAGGGGAGAGCACCGGGGAGCTGTTTTTT.

This chain's CDR3 is CASSYGGEGSYNEQFF. CDR3 DNA: TGTGCCAGCAGTTACGGAGGGGAAGGGTCGTACAATGAGCAGTTCTTC. The J gene is TRBJ2-1, the V gene TRBV6-6, with TRBD2 as a possible D gene (6 bases). V dropped 2 bases and J dropped 4 bases, with 15 bases sitting between them. Germline CDR1 and CDR2: MNHNY and SVGAGI (reference sequence). This CDR3 spans 16 amino acids.

The chain links TRBV12-5 to TRBJ1-1; D is uncertain. Trimming left V 7 bases short and J 4 bases short, with 10 bases between. This CDR3 region has 12 residues. Germline V CDR1 and CDR2: LGHNT, FRNRAP. The CDR3 is CASAPGSTEAFF. The CDR3 nucleotides read TGTGCTAGTGCCCCAGGATCCACTGAAGCTTTCTTT.

V usage is TRBV6-6 and J usage is TRBJ2-2; D might be TRBD2 (6 bases). V gave up 1 base and J gave up 3 bases, with 12 bases separating them. The CDR3 runs 16 residues. From germline, CDR1 is MNHNY and CDR2 SVGAGI (reference sequence). DNA of the CDR3: TGTGCCAGCAGTTACTTGGGGGGAGTAGACACCGGGGAGCTGTTTTTT. It yields the protein CASSYLGGVDTGELFF.

The table lists this clone with a few counts. This chain connects TRBV4-1 to TRBJ1-1; D remains unclear. Trimming cost V 3 bases and J 5 bases, with 13 bases left between them. From germline, CDR1 is MGHRA and CDR2 YSYEKL. The CDR3 has 14 residues. The chain's CDR3 is CASSQTLAGTEAFF. Written as DNA, the CDR3 is TGCGCCAGCAGCCAGACACTAGCTGGGACTGAAGCTTTCTTT.

This sequence joins TRBV28 and TRBJ2-2, with 9 bases that match TRBD2. The CDR3 is 15 amino acids. J gave up 1 base and V 8 bases, and 5 bases lay outside the gene matches. Germline V CDR1 and CDR2: MDHEN, SYDVKM. The CDR3, as DNA: TGTGCCAGCCACTTTAGCGGGGGGAACACCGGGGAGCTGTTTTTT. Its protein is CASHFSGGNTGELFF. Full variable domain (outside the CDR3, taken from reference TRBV28 and TRBJ2-2): DVKVTQSSRYLVKRTGEKVFLECVQDMDHENMFWYRQDPGLGLRLIYFSYDVKMKEKGDIPEGYSVSREKKERFSLILESASTNQTSMYLCASHFSGGNTGELFFGEGSRLTVL.

J is TRBJ1-4 and V is TRBV9; D perhaps matches TRBD1 (6 bases). The V gene's germline CDR1 is SGDLS and CDR2 YYNGEE. V lost 0 bases and J lost 8, with 14 bases in between. This CDR3 has 15 residues. The CDR3 loop is CASSVGQGQGEKLFF. The CDR3 bases are TGTGCCAGCAGCGTAGGGCAGGGGCAGGGGGAAAAACTGTTTTTT.

The chain combines TRBV6-1 with TRBJ2-3; maybe TRBD2 (5 bases). The V end was cut by 2 bases, the J end by 2 bases, with 14 bases between. This CDR3 has 16 residues. CDR1 and CDR2 (germline): MNHNS, SASEGT. The CDR3 DNA follows: TGTGCCAGCAGTGAACTGTGGTCGACTATCACAGATACGCAGTATTTT. Its translation: CASSELWSTITDTQYF.

The CDR3 DNA follows: TGCGCCAGCAGCCCCGGACAGGGCGCAGATACGCAGTATTTT. It specifies CASSPGQGADTQYF. The rearrangement joins TRBV5-1 to TRBJ2-3; the match to TRBD1 covers 8 bases. CDR1 and CDR2 from the germline V gene are SGHRS and YFSETQ. With V trimmed by 4 bases and J by 4 bases, 5 bases remained unmatched. CDR3 length: 14 residues.

This clone has just a few counts. This chain joins TRBV7-6 and TRBJ2-3; 16 nucleotides align to TRBD2. The germline gives CDR1 SGHVS, CDR2 FNYEAQ. Trimming removed 5 bases from V and 6 bases from J; junction bases left unmatched: 11. This CDR3 has 18 amino acids. CDR3 nucleotides: TGTGCCAGCAGCAAATTCGGGACTAGCGGGGGGGGTCTTGATACGCAGTATTTT. Translation gives CASSKFGTSGGGLDTQYF. Full variable domain (remainder filled in from reference TRBV7-6 and TRBJ2-3): GAGVSQSPRYKVTKRGQDVALRCDPISGHVSLYWYRQALGQGPEFLTYFNYEAQQDKSGLPNDRFSAERPEGSISTLTIQRTEQRDSAMYRCASSKFGTSGGGLDTQYFGPGTRLTVL.

The chain uses TRBV5-1 and TRBJ1-1, with 11 bases lining up with TRBD1. Germline CDR1 SGHRS, CDR2 YFSETQ. CDR3 size: 13 residues. Losses at the gene ends were 7 bases for V and 5 bases for J; bases not matched to a gene: 4. In DNA form, the CDR3 reads TGCGCCAGCGGCGGACAGGGGGCGACTGAAGCTTTCTTT. It encodes CASGGQGATEAFF.